This T cell receptor (beta chain) was retrieved from a study of early T cells in non-severe SARS-CoV-2 infection. This clonotype was seen many times. TCRdb re-called the 5' RACE reads with MiXCR, one entry per CDR3 protein. The table records approximately 46,000 distinct CDR3 sequences, about 25% of them present only once. Trimming stripped 2 bases from V and 2 bases from J, with 12 bases between. From germline, CDR1 is LGHDT and CDR2 YNNKEL (reference sequence). The CDR3 has 15 amino acids. This sequence originates from an adult who was a healthcare worker with PCR-confirmed SARS-CoV-2 infection or an uninfected control (not recorded which). The sample in question was whole blood, obtained at baseline. The chain recombines TRBV3-1 with TRBJ2-5; possible D gene TRBD2, 6 bases. As DNA, the CDR3 is TGTGCCAGCAGCCAATTAACTAGCAGACAAGAGACCCAGTACTTC. Its translation: CASSQLTSRQETQYF.